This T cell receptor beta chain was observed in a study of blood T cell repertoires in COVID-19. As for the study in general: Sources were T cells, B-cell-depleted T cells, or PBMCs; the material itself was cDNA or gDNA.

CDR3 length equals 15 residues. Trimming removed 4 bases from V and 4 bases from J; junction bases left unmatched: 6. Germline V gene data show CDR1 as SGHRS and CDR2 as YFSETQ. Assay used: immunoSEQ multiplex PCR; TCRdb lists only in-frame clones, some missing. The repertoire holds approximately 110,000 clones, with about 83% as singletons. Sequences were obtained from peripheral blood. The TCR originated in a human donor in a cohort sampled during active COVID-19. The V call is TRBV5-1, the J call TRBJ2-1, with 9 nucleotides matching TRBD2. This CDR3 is CASSLLAGIYNEQFF. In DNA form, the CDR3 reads TGCGCCAGCAGCCTGCTAGCGGGGATTTACAATGAGCAGTTCTTC.